The 22 T cell receptor delta chains in this list originate from one sample, sequenced in a study of γδ T cells in repeated Plasmodium falciparum infection. TCRdb re-called the multiplex PCR reads via CATT. This table has around 89,000 delta-chain clones, approximately 1.5% appearing once. Gammadelta T cells were flow-sorted from PBMC into Vgamma9/Vdelta2+ and Vdelta2-negative populations for bulk analysis. Sample: gamma-delta T cells from blood. The receptors stem from a pool of human donors (malaria-infected and uninfected, not separated).

This clone was observed a handful of times. Since a far larger clone is one base different, this is likely a read error. Other DNA sequences in the same sample also yield this CDR3. The V gene is TRDV1, the J gene TRDJ1; TRDD3 matches 8 bases. TCRdb does not report a J gene; here it was assigned by matching the DNA to germline references. Trimming took 2 bases from V and 0 from J; bases not matched to a gene: 32. The CDR3 runs 25 residues. Germline values: CDR1 TSWWSYY, CDR2 QGS. CDR3 in DNA: TGTGCTCTTGGGGAAGTCGTTACAAATATTCCCGCTTGGGGATACATTTGGGGGTACACCGATAAACTCATCTTT. Its protein product is CALGEVVTNIPAWGYIWGYTDKLIF.

This clone was observed at least ten times. V is TRDV1 and J is TRDJ1; 13 nucleotides agree with TRDD3. V gave up 7 bases and J gave up 7 bases; unmatched junction bases: 24. CDR3 length: 20 amino acids. CDR1 and CDR2 (germline): TSWWSYY, QGS. The CDR3 region is CALAEPVPVLGDTTAGKLIF. The CDR3 DNA reads as TGTGCTCTTGCTGAACCCGTCCCAGTACTGGGGGATACGACTGCCGGTAAACTCATCTTT.

This clone was seen only a few times. TCRdb's entry gives the protein of a much larger clone, which mismatches this DNA's translation at residue 3, likely from a read error; the protein reported here is translated from the DNA. V usage is TRDV3 and J usage is TRDJ1; 12 bases line up with TRDD3. The J gene, missing from TCRdb, was assigned here through DNA to germline matching. The length of the CDR3 is 15 residues. Germline V gene lookup returns CDR1 TVYSNPD and CDR2 GDNSRS (reference sequence). This CDR3 is CALSNLLLGDTKLIF. The DNA of the CDR3 is TGTGCCCTTAGCAACCTGCTACTGGGGGATACCAAACTCATCTTT. The full variable domain, rest sourced from reference TRDV3 and TRDJ1, is CDKVTQSSPDQTVASGSEVVLLCTYDTVYSNPDLFWYRIRPDYSFQFVFYGDNSRSEGADFTQGRFSVKHILTQKAFHLVISPVRTEDSATYYCALSNLLLGDTKLIFGKGTRVTVEP.

In the case of this clone: A far larger clone is a single base away, which makes a read error likely. Other DNA sequences of this sample code for an identical CDR3. The gene calls are TRAV38-2/DV8 and TRDJ1; TRDD2 might be the D (5 bases). TCRdb offers no J gene call, so here the DNA was matched to germline to obtain one. Trimming pared 3 bases from V and 2 bases from J, leaving 20 bases between. The germline V gene encodes CDR1 TSESDYY and CDR2 QEAYKQQN. There are 17 residues in the CDR3. The CDR3 loop reads CAYRTHPTAPYTDKLIF. In nucleotides, the CDR3 is TGTGCTTATAGGACCCACCCTACGGCCCCCTATACCGATAAACTCATCTTT.

As concerns this clone: A far larger clone is only one base removed, so a read error is likely. In the same sample, other DNA sequences code for this CDR3. The chain couples TRDV1 to TRDJ1; 9 bases are shared with TRDD2. The CDR3 runs to 21 residues. Germline loops: CDR1 TSWWSYY, CDR2 QGS. CDR3 loop: CALGVSPSYVVLAEYTDKLIF. The CDR3 region has the DNA TGTGCCCTTGGGGTCTCGCCTTCCTACGTAGTACTGGCCGAGTACACCGATAAACTCATCTTT.

To note about this clone: The amino acid sequence in TCRdb belongs to a much larger clone and departs from this DNA's translation at residues 6 and 8, likely a sequencing read error; the sequence shown is translated from the DNA. The chain joins TRDV1 to TRDJ1, with D unresolved. V shed 4 bases and J shed 1 base, with 10 bases lying between them. This CDR3 has 14 amino acids. The germline gives CDR1 TSWWSYY, CDR2 QGS. The CDR3 DNA follows: TGTGCTCTTGGGGTCAGCAGGACCACCGATAAACTCATCTTT. This sequence encodes CALGVSRTTDKLIF.

Note on this clone: A far larger clone lies a single base away; this is likely a read error. The sample contains more than one DNA sequence encoding this CDR3. V gene TRDV2 combines with J gene TRDJ1; D is ambiguous. No J gene is reported in TCRdb; it was inferred here by comparing the DNA with germline. The germline gives CDR1 GEAIGNYY, CDR2 EKD. The CDR3 runs to 12 residues. The CDR3 region is CACDTGSGKLIF. In DNA, the CDR3 is TGCGCCTGTGACACCGGGTCAGGTAAACTCATCTTT.

A note on this clone: A far larger clone differs by one base, so this is likely a read error. Other DNA variants within this sample encode the same CDR3. J is TRDJ1 and V is TRDV1, with TRDD3 matching over 10 bases. This CDR3 region has 17 residues. The V gene's germline CDR1 is TSWWSYY and CDR2 QGS. V was clipped by 5 bases and J by 0 bases; unmatched bases: 9. CDR3 loop: CALGLPATGGYTDKLIF. In DNA form, the CDR3 reads TGTGCTCTTGGGCTCCCTGCGACTGGGGGATACACCGATAAACTCATCTTT.

This clone has more than one count but fewer than ten. With a far larger clone one base away, a read error is the likely cause. Other nucleotide sequences in the sample specify the same CDR3. The J gene is TRDJ1, the V gene TRDV2; D is perhaps TRDD3 (5 bases). The CDR3 totals 15 residues. With 3 bases removed from V and 0 bases from J, the gap between germline ends came to 13 bases. From germline, CDR1 is GEAIGNYY and CDR2 EKD. The CDR3 is CACDSLGINTDKLIF. The CDR3 DNA is TGTGCCTGTGACTCTCTGGGAATTAACACCGATAAACTCATCTTT.

As concerns this clone: It is likely a read error: a sequence one base away is far more abundant. The same CDR3 is also encoded by other DNA sequences in this sample. The rearrangement joins TRDV2 to TRDJ1, with D possibly TRDD3 on 6 matching bases. Here the J gene came from matching the DNA to germline, since TCRdb omits it. The V gene's germline CDR1 is GEAIGNYY and CDR2 EKD. CDR3 length: 17 residues. The chain's CDR3 is CACDTVGSRGYTDKLIF. In DNA, the CDR3 is TGCGCCTGTGACACCGTGGGATCGAGGGGATACACCGATAAACTCATCTTT.

This clone was detected a few times. A read error likely explains why the TCRdb protein, taken from a much larger clone, differs from this DNA's translation at residue 7; the protein shown is translated from the DNA. V gene TRDV1 combines with J gene TRDJ1; tentative D call: TRDD2 (6 bases). Since TCRdb gives no J gene, matching the DNA to germline was used here to assign it. The CDR3 has 16 amino acids. Trimming shortened V by 4 bases and J by 8 bases, and 23 bases separated the two germline ends. Germline V gene sequence: CDR1 TSWWSYY, CDR2 QGS. This CDR3 is CALGGFPPTAKKKLIF. The CDR3 DNA follows: TGTGCTCTTGGGGGTTTCCCTCCTACGGCCAAGAAGAAACTCATCTTT.

This clone has a handful of counts. TCRdb assigns this DNA the protein of a much larger clone, which departs from its translation at residue 5; this likely reflects a read error, and the protein shown comes from translating the DNA. V gene TRDV1 combines with J gene TRDJ1, with unresolved D. TCRdb supplies no J gene; here it was assigned by aligning the nucleotide sequence to germline. This CDR3 contains 14 residues. Trimming shortened V by 4 bases and J by 8 bases, and 17 bases separated the two germline ends. Germline V lookup: CDR1 TSWWSYY, CDR2 QGS. The DNA for the CDR3 is TGTGCTCTTGGGGGACCGGATCCTTTGCTGAAACTCATCTTT. The encoded protein is CALGGPDPLLKLIF.

This clone was picked up a small number of times. This DNA's translation differs at residue 14 from TCRdb's protein, which comes from a much larger clone; a read error is likely, and the protein shown is translated from the DNA. The chain employs TRDV1 and TRDJ1, with a tentative D call TRDD2 (6 bases). Here the J gene was assigned by germline matching of the DNA, as TCRdb has none. This CDR3 is built from 22 residues. Trimming took 3 bases from V and 0 from J, leaving 32 bases between them. Per germline, CDR1 TSWWSYY and CDR2 QGS. The DNA of the CDR3 is TGTGCTCTTGGGGAGCCTCTTCATCTTCCTTCTAGTACTGTGGTGCACACCGATAAACTCATCTTT. Translated, it gives CALGEPLHLPSSTVVHTDKLIF.

This clone has just a few counts. TCRdb records a much larger clone's protein for this DNA, with a difference at residue 14 that likely arises from a read error; the protein given is the translation of the DNA. The J gene has no call, while the V gene is TRDV2; TRDD3 is the table's D call and was not checked against the DNA. Germline V gene lookup returns CDR1 GEAIGNYY and CDR2 EKD. The CDR3 length is 16 residues. This chain's CDR3 is CACDSLLGDTHDKPIF. For the CDR3, the DNA is TGTGCCTGTGACTCCTTACTGGGGGATACCCACGATAAACCCATCTTT.

This clone has only a few counts. The amino acid sequence in TCRdb belongs to a much larger clone and departs from this DNA's translation at residue 4, likely a sequencing read error; the sequence shown is translated from the DNA. The CDR3 is CACETVLGDTAQLFF. The CDR3 DNA is TGTGCCTGTGAAACCGTACTGGGGGATACAGCACAACTCTTCTTT. V usage is TRDV2 and J usage is TRDJ2; 10 bases align to TRDD3. TCRdb carries no J gene annotation; the J gene was assigned here by matching the DNA with germline. Germline CDR1 and CDR2: GEAIGNYY and EKD. CDR3 length: 15 residues. V lost 4 bases, J lost 5 bases, and 6 bases stayed unmatched.

In regard to this clone: TCRdb records a much larger clone's protein for this DNA, with a difference at residue 8 that likely arises from a read error; the protein given is the translation of the DNA. The J gene is TRDJ1, the V gene TRDV2, with TRDD3 as a possible D gene (5 bases). No J segment appears in TCRdb, so it was assigned here by matching the sequence to germline. Trimming took 0 bases from V and 0 from J, leaving 22 bases between them. CDR1 and CDR2 (germline): GEAIGNYY, EKD. The CDR3 covers 19 residues. The CDR3: CACDTVGEYATTYTDKLIF. In DNA form, the CDR3 reads TGTGCCTGTGACACCGTTGGGGAATACGCCACGACGTACACCGATAAACTCATCTTT.

For this clone: A read error likely explains why the TCRdb protein, taken from a much larger clone, differs from this DNA's translation at residue 10; the protein shown is translated from the DNA. The rearrangement links TRDV2 to TRDJ1; maybe TRDD3 (5 bases). Germline loops: CDR1 GEAIGNYY, CDR2 EKD. V lost 3 bases and J lost 10, with 26 bases in between. The CDR3 is 16 residues long. The CDR3, as DNA: TGTGCCTGTGACGACATGTCCCCGGGACAGGATAGGGGACTCATCTTT. Its protein is CACDDMSPGQDRGLIF.

This clone showed up just a few times. This DNA's translation and the protein TCRdb lists, from a much larger clone, do not match at residue 7, likely due to a read error; the protein shown is translated from the DNA. The chain joins TRDV2 to TRDJ3; 7 bases align to TRDD3. As TCRdb names no J gene, one was assigned here on the basis of a DNA match to germline. The CDR3 is 23 amino acids. V shed 0 bases and J 0 bases; nucleotides not matched to a gene: 19. CDR1 is GEAIGNYY and CDR2 is EKD in the germline V gene. CDR3 amino acids: CACDTGCVPVLGTHSWDTRQMFF. Written as DNA, the CDR3 is TGTGCCTGTGACACCGGATGCGTTCCCGTACTGGGGACCCACTCCTGGGACACCCGACAGATGTTTTTC.

Turning to this clone: The likely explanation is a read error, given a far larger clone one base away. This sample includes further DNA sequences coding for the same CDR3. The chain is built from TRDV1 and TRDJ1; tentatively, D is TRDD2 (5 bases). The J gene is not listed in TCRdb, so it was assigned here from a DNA match to germline. The CDR3 consists of 17 residues. Germline CDR1 and CDR2: TSWWSYY and QGS. V lost 2 bases and J 3 bases, leaving 19 bases between the germline ends. As DNA, the CDR3 is TGTGCTCTTGGGGAAGTGGGACTCTTCCATCGGTCCGATAAACTCATCTTT. Translating gives CALGEVGLFHRSDKLIF.

A remark on this clone: A far larger clone is a single base away, which makes a read error likely. Other DNA sequences in the same sample also yield this CDR3. This rearrangement joins TRDV2 to TRDJ3; the D gene is possibly TRDD3 (5 bases). No J gene was available from TCRdb, and it was assigned here by a germline match of the DNA. Germline V gene data show CDR1 as GEAIGNYY and CDR2 as EKD. This CDR3 spans 15 amino acids. The CDR3: CACDHISWDTRQMFF. The CDR3 nucleotides read TGTGCCTGTGACCATATCTCCTGGGATACCCGACAGATGTTTTTC.

Concerning this clone: Since a far larger clone is one base different, this is likely a read error. Different DNA sequences within this sample yield the same CDR3. This chain joins TRDV2 and TRDJ1; 9 bases fit TRDD3. TCRdb leaves out the J gene; it was filled in here by matching the DNA to germline. The CDR3 is 21 amino acids. CDR1 is GEAIGNYY, CDR2 EKD, per germline. V trimming: 5 bases; J trimming: 0 bases; junction bases outside the gene matches: 24. CDR3 residues: CACAYFLNWGKPEGYTDKLIF. The CDR3 DNA is TGTGCCTGTGCCTACTTCCTGAACTGGGGGAAACCGGAAGGGTACACCGATAAACTCATCTTT.

This clone occurred many times. A far larger clone differs by one base, so this is likely a read error. Other DNA sequences in this sample translate to the same CDR3. The V gene is TRDV2, the J gene TRDJ2; TRDD3 matches 12 bases. TCRdb gives no J gene; it was assigned here by matching the DNA to germline. The germline V gene has CDR1 GEAIGNYY and CDR2 EKD. This CDR3 spans 18 amino acids. The DNA for the CDR3 is TGCGCCTGTGACACCTCTCTGGGGGATACGGGCGTGACAGCACAACTCTTCTTT. Its protein product is CACDTSLGDTGVTAQLFF.